The 14 T cell receptor beta chains given below trace back to one sample, sequenced in a study of blood T cell dynamics during melanoma immunotherapy. Described time point: week 3, after first cycle of checkpoint inhibitor. TCRdb keeps only in-frame clones here, not all; method: immunoSEQ multiplex PCR. The data show around 10,000 clones, about 92% seen once. The specimen was blood, collected from a patient treated with checkpoint blockade. The receptor set was obtained from a human donor with melanoma.

The table lists this clone with a count of one. The chain is built from TRBV5-1 and TRBJ2-7; the D is unclear. The germline V gene encodes CDR1 SGHRS and CDR2 YFSETQ. Trimming took off 0 bases at V and 9 bases at J, with 16 bases between the two ends. The CDR3 runs to 14 residues. The CDR3 here is CASSLEAGGITQYF. The CDR3 region has the DNA TGCGCCAGCAGCTTGGAGGCAGGTGGCATTACGCAGTACTTC.

J is TRBJ1-6 and V is TRBV28; 8 bases map to TRBD1. The germline V gene has CDR1 MDHEN and CDR2 SYDVKM. The junction had 12 bases not matched to a gene; V was cut back by 2 bases and J by 12 bases. This CDR3 comprises 16 residues. The CDR3, as DNA: TGTGCCAGCAGTTTACCCCGGGCAGGGGGCGGGATACCCCTCCACTTT. Its translation is CASSLPRAGGGIPLHF.

This clone was recorded a few times. The chain employs TRBV2 and TRBJ1-2; D ambiguous. The length of the CDR3 is 13 residues. From germline, CDR1 is SNHLY and CDR2 FYNNEI. The V end lost 6 bases, the J end lost 2 bases, and 10 bases lay between the germline ends. CDR3: CASRADGNYGYTF. The CDR3 region has the DNA TGTGCCAGCAGAGCGGACGGAAACTATGGCTACACCTTC.

The V gene is TRBV7-9, the J gene TRBJ1-5; the D is unclear. The length of the CDR3 is 14 residues. V was shortened by 5 bases and J by 3 bases, with 11 bases between the two germline ends. The germline V gene has CDR1 SEHNR and CDR2 FQNEAQ (reference sequence). The CDR3 coding sequence is TGTGCCAGCAGCCCGGGCCTCACCAATCAGCCCCAGCATTTT. Its translation: CASSPGLTNQPQHF.

The chain employs TRBV28 and TRBJ1-1; D uncertain. Germline V gives CDR1 MDHEN, CDR2 SYDVKM. The CDR3 covers 14 residues. Trimming took 5 bases from V and 0 from J, leaving 10 bases between them. The CDR3 DNA reads as TGTGCCAGCAGTCCTCGGACTCTGAACACTGAAGCTTTCTTT. Translated, it gives CASSPRTLNTEAFF.

The chain joins TRBV25-1 to TRBJ1-5; D is uncertain. This CDR3 region has 16 residues. V was pared by 3 bases and J by 5 bases, with 17 bases between. CDR1 and CDR2 (germline): MGHDK, SYGVNS. The CDR3 DNA sequence: TGTGCCAGCAGTGACCAGGACTCCAACCCCCATCAGCCCCAGCATTTT. Protein product: CASSDQDSNPHQPQHF. The full variable domain, with the rest looked up from reference TRBV25-1 and TRBJ1-5, is EADIYQTPRYLVIGTGKKITLECSQTMGHDKMYWYQQDPGMELHLIHYSYGVNSTEKGDLSSESTVSRIRTEHFPLTLESARPSHTSQYLCASSDQDSNPHQPQHFGDGTRLSIL.

The J gene is TRBJ1-1, the V gene TRBV10-3; a possible D gene is TRBD1 (5 bases). V dropped 3 bases and J dropped 5 bases, with 16 bases sitting between them. The germline CDR1 and CDR2 sequences are ENHRY and SYGVKD. This CDR3 region has 15 residues. The CDR3 DNA follows: TGTGCCATCAGTGACCCCCCAGTGGGGGATACTGAAGCTTTCTTT. It is translated as CAISDPPVGDTEAFF.

This chain joins TRBV4-3 and TRBJ1-3; D gene ambiguous. Trimming removed 2 bases from V and 0 bases from J, with 8 bases in between. The CDR3 spans 15 residues. Per germline, CDR1 LGHNA and CDR2 YSLEER. The chain's CDR3 is CASSQLGPSGNTIYF. CDR3 bases: TGCGCCAGCAGCCAACTTGGGCCCTCTGGAAACACCATATATTTT.

The chain combines TRBV5-1 with TRBJ1-5; tentatively, D is TRBD1 (6 bases). Looked up from germline, CDR1 is SGHRS and CDR2 is YFSETQ. V lost 0 bases, J lost 3 bases, and 10 bases lay in between. CDR3 length equals 15 residues. The CDR3 nucleotides are TGCGCCAGCAGCTTGGCGGGGGCCATCAATCAGCCCCAGCATTTT. The encoded protein is CASSLAGAINQPQHF.

The sample holds one count of this clone. The chain uses TRBV19 and TRBJ1-1, with no clear D. Trimming pared 5 bases from V and 4 bases from J, leaving 17 bases between. Germline V gives CDR1 LNHDA, CDR2 SQIVND (reference sequence). The CDR3 consists of 15 residues. This chain's CDR3 is CASSPDRSGSTEAFF. CDR3 DNA: TGTGCCAGTAGTCCTGACCGATCTGGGAGCACTGAAGCTTTCTTT.

Turning to this clone: The same CDR3 is also encoded by other DNA sequences in this sample. V usage is TRBV7-9 and J usage is TRBJ2-1; a possible D gene is TRBD1 (6 bases). Germline lookup yields CDR1 SEHNR and CDR2 FQNEAQ (reference sequence). The V and J ends lost 2 bases and 3 bases respectively, with 17 bases between them. This CDR3 region has 17 residues. This chain's CDR3 is CASSLRGGGSHYNEQFF. The CDR3 DNA reads TGTGCCAGCAGCTTAAGAGGGGGTGGGTCCCACTACAATGAGCAGTTCTTC.

The chain couples TRBV5-1 to TRBJ2-1; D is tentatively TRBD1 or TRBD2 (5 bases each). CDR1 and CDR2 (germline): SGHRS, YFSETQ. V shed 5 bases and J shed 2 bases, with 17 bases lying between them. The length of the CDR3 is 16 residues. DNA for the CDR3: TGCGCCAGCAGACCCCGGGACCCGCCGACCTACAATGAGCAGTTCTTC. Residues: CASRPRDPPTYNEQFF.

The chain combines TRBV7-3 with TRBJ2-1; TRBD2 agrees at 16 bases. Germline V gives CDR1 SGHTA, CDR2 FQGTGA. The CDR3 runs 18 residues. The junction had 13 bases not matched to a gene; V was cut back by 5 bases and J by 9 bases. The DNA of the CDR3 is TGTGCCAGCAGCCCCCGACCCGGGACTAGCGGGAGGGCCGTTGAGCAGTTCTTC. The encoded protein is CASSPRPGTSGRAVEQFF. The variable domain in full, completed from reference TRBV7-3 and TRBJ2-1, reads GAGVSQTPSNKVTEKGKYVELRCDPISGHTALYWYRQSLGQGPEFLIYFQGTGAADDSGLPNDRFFAVRPEGSVSTLKIQRTERGDSAVYLCASSPRPGTSGRAVEQFFGPGTRLTVL.

This chain connects TRBV19 to TRBJ1-2; TRBD1 matches at 8 bases. With 7 bases clipped from V and 3 bases from J, the junction kept 7 bases outside the gene matches. Germline V gives CDR1 LNHDA, CDR2 SQIVND (reference sequence). This CDR3 contains 14 residues. The CDR3 loop is CASIRTGYDYGYTF. The CDR3 DNA reads as TGTGCCAGTATTCGGACAGGGTATGACTATGGCTACACCTTC.